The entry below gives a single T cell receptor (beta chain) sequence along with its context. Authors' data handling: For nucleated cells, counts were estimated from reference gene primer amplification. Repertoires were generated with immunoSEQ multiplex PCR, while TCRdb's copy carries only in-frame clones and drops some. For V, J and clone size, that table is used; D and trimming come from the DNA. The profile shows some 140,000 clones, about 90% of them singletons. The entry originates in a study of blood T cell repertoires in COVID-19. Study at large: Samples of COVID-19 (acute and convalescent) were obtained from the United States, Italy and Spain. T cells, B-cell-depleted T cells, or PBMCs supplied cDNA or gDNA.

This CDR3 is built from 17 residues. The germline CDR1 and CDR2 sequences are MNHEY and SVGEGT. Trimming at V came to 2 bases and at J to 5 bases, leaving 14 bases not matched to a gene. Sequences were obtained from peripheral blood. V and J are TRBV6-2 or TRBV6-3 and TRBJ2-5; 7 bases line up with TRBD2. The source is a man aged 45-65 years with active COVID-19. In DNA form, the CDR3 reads TGTGCCAGCAGTTACCAATCTCTACTAGCGTCGGGGGAGACCCAGTACTTC. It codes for CASSYQSLLASGETQYF.